A few counts support the clone carrying this TCR beta chain. The method was immunoSEQ multiplex PCR; TCRdb's version includes in-frame clones alone and lacks a portion of them. The sample yields about 190,000 clones, about four fifths seen once. This entry is derived from a study of blood T cell repertoires in COVID-19. The sample comprised peripheral blood. This sequence was found in a man aged 55 to 70 with acute or convalescent COVID-19.

CDR3 sequence (DNA): TGTGCCAGCGGCTCGACAGGGGGCTCCTACGAGCAGTACTTC. Protein sequence: CASGSTGGSYEQYF. V is TRBV28 and J is TRBJ2-7, with TRBD1 identical over 9 bases. Per germline, CDR1 MDHEN and CDR2 SYDVKM. Unmatched junction bases numbered 5, after V lost 8 bases and J lost 0 bases. CDR3 size: 14 residues. Based on the CDR3 plus reference TRBV28 and TRBJ2-7, the full variable domain is DVKVTQSSRYLVKRTGEKVFLECVQDMDHENMFWYRQDPGLGLRLIYFSYDVKMKEKGDIPEGYSVSREKKERFSLILESASTNQTSMYLCASGSTGGSYEQYFGPGTRLTVT.